This T cell receptor beta chain was observed in a study of beta chain features in type 1 diabetes. The wider study: Summed over all samples, the examined sorted cells came to 85 million to 140 million.

Study-level findings and limits: Patients' naive, central memory and regulatory TCRB repertoires appeared more alike than those of healthy donors. For Type 1 diabetes patients, all four CD4+ subsets carried TCRB CDR3s that were moderately but significantly shorter.

The length of the CDR3 is 13 residues. Between the trimmed V and J ends, which lost 3 bases and 8 bases, there was a span of 13 bases. Germline V CDR1 and CDR2: SEHNR, FQNEAQ (reference sequence). Sequencing targeted expressed TCRB transcripts, as all isolated RNA had been reverse transcribed. Only in-frame clones appear in the TCRdb table, and some are missing; sequencing was by immunoSEQ multiplex PCR. The sample has about 340,000 clones, 7% to 10% seen once. In the case of this clone: What it binds is unknown.

The specimen sequenced was central memory CD4+ T cells from blood. The chain joins TRBV7-9 to TRBJ1-2, with D uncertain. This TCR derives from a man aged 25 to 45 with type 1 diabetes. This chain's CDR3 is CASSFGSNGGYTF. Written as DNA, the CDR3 is TGTGCCAGCAGCTTCGGGTCGAACGGCGGCTACACCTTC.